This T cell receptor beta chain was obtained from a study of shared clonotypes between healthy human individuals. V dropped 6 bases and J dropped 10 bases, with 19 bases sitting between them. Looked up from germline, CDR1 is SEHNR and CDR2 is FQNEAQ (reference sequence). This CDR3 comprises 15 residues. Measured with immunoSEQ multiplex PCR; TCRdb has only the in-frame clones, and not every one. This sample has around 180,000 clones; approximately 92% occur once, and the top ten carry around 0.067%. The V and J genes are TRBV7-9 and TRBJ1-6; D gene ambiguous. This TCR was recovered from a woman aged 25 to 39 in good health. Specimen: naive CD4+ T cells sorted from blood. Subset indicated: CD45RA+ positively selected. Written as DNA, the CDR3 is TGTGCCAGCAGAGTTCTGGGCTTTGGAGGATCACCCCTCCACTTT. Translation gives CASRVLGFGGSPLHF.